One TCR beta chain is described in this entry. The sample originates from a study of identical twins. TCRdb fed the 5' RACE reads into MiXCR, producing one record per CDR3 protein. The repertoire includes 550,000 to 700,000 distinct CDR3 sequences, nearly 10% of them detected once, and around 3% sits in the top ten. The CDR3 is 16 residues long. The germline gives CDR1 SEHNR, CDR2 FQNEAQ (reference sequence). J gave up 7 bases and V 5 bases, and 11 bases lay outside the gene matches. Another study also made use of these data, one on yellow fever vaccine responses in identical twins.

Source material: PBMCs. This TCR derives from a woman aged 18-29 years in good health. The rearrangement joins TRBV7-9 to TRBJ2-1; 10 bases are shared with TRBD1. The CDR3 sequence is CASSPGPGQGWNEQFF. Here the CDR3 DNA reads TGTGCCAGCAGCCCAGGACCGGGACAGGGGTGGAATGAGCAGTTCTTC.